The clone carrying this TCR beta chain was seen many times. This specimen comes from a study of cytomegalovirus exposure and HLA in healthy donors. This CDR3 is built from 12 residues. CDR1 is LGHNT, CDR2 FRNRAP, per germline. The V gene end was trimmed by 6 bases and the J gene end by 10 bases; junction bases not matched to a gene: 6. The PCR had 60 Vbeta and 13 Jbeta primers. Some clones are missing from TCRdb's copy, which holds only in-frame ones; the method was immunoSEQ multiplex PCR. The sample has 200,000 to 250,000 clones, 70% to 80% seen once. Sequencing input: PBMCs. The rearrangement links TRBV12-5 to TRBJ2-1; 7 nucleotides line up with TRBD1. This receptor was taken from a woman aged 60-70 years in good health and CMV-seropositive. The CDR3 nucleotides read TGTGCTAGTGGCAGAAGACAGGGAGAGCAGTTCTTC. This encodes CASGRRQGEQFF.